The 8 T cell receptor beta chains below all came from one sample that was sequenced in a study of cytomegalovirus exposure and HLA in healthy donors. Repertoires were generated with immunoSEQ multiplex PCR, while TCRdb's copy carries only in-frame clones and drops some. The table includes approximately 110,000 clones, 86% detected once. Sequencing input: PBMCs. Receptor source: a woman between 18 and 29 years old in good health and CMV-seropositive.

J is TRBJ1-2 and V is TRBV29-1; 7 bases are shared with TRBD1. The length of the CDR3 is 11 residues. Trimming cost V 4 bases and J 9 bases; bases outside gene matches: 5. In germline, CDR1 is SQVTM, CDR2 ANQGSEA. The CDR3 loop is CSVGTGRSYTF. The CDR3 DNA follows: TGCAGCGTTGGGACAGGCCGCAGCTACACCTTC.

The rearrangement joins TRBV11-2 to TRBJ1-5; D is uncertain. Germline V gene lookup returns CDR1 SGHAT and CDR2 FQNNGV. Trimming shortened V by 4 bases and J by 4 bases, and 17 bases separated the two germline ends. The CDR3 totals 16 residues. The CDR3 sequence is CASSSPRRGVNQPQHF. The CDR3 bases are TGTGCCAGCAGCTCCCCGAGAAGAGGTGTGAATCAGCCCCAGCATTTT.

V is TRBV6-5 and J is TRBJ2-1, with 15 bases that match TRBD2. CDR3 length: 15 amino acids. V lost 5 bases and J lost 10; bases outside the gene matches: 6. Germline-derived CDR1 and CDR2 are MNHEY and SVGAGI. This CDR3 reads CASSTGLAGGEEQFF. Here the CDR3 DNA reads TGTGCCAGCAGTACGGGACTAGCGGGAGGAGAAGAGCAGTTCTTC.

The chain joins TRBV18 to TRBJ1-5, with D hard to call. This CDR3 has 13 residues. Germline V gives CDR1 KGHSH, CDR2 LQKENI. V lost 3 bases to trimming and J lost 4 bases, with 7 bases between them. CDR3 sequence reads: CASSPDTNQPQHF. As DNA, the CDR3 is TGTGCCAGCTCACCCGACACTAATCAGCCCCAGCATTTT.

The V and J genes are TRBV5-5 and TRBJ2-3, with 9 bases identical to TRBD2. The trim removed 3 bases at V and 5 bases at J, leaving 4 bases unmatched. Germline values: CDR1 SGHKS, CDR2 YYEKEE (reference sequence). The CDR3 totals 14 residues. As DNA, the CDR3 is TGTGCCAGCAGCTATAGCGGGAGTGAAGATACGCAGTATTTT. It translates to CASSYSGSEDTQYF.

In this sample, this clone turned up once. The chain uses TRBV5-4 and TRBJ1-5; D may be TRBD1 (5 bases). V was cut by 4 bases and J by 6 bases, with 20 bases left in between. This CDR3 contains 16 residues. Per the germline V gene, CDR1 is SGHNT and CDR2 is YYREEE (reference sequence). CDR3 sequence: CASSLAGGGLSQPQHF. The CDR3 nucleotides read TGTGCCAGCAGCCTGGCTGGGGGGGGATTATCTCAGCCCCAGCATTTT.

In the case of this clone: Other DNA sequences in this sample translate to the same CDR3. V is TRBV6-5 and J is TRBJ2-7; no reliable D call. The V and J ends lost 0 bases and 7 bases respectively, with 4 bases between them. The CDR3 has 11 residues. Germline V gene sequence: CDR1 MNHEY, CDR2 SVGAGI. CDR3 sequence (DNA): TGTGCCAGCAGTTACTCTCGGGAGCAGTACTTC. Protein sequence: CASSYSREQYF.

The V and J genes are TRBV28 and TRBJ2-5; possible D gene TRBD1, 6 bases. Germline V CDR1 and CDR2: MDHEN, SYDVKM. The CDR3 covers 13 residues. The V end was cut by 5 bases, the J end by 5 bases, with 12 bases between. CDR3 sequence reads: CASSPIQGETQYF. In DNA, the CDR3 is TGTGCCAGCAGTCCGATCCAGGGGGAGACCCAGTACTTC. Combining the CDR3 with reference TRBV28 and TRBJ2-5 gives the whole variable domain DVKVTQSSRYLVKRTGEKVFLECVQDMDHENMFWYRQDPGLGLRLIYFSYDVKMKEKGDIPEGYSVSREKKERFSLILESASTNQTSMYLCASSPIQGETQYFGPGTRLLVL.